The 12 T cell receptor beta chains below all came from one sample that was sequenced in a study of T cell clonality in common variable immunodeficiency. Which antigens these TCRs recognize remains unknown. Study observations and caveats: Reportedly, TCR beta sequences from common variable immunodeficiency showed fewer deletions and N-nucleotide insertions.

Some clones are missing from TCRdb's copy, which holds only in-frame ones; the method was immunoSEQ multiplex PCR. The sample gives 30,000 to 35,000 clones, none seen only once, and the top ten clones hold about 27%. The sample taken for sequencing was peripheral blood mononuclear cells. The receptors originated from a human donor with common variable immunodeficiency.

A word on this clone: The read terminates 3 residues ahead of where the CDR3 ends, so the germline J gene completes it. This chain links TRBV20-1 with TRBJ2-7; 7 nucleotides line up with TRBD2. The V gene end was trimmed by 0 bases and the J gene end by 3 bases; junction bases not matched to a gene: 8. Per the germline V gene, CDR1 is DFQATT and CDR2 is SNEGSKA (reference sequence). This CDR3 region has 15 residues. The CDR3 here is CSARDPGVAGYEQYF. The sequenced part of the CDR3 DNA is TGCAGTGCTAGAGATCCAGGCGTAGCGGGCTACGAG.

This clone has ten or more counts. The DNA read from the CDR3 is TGTGCCAGCTCACAAAGGGGGCTGGGCACTGAA. This encodes CASSQRGLGTE. The full CDR3 sequence reads CASSQRGLGTEAFF. The genes are TRBV18 and TRBJ1-1; 7 bases map to TRBD1. Sequencing ends 3 residues short of the CDR3 end; the germline J gene provides the rest. V was clipped by 4 bases and J by 4 bases; unmatched bases: 6. CDR1 and CDR2 (germline): KGHSH, LQKENI. The CDR3 is 14 residues long. Filled out from reference TRBV18 and TRBJ1-1, the complete variable domain reads NAGVMQNPRHLVRRRGQEARLRCSPMKGHSHVYWYRQLPEEGLKFMVYLQKENIIDESGMPKERFSAEFPKEGPSILRIQQVVRGDSAAYFCASSQRGLGTEAFFGQGTRLTVV.

This clone appeared many times. The CDR3 is cut off 3 residues early in the read; its end comes from the germline J gene. This chain links TRBV20-1 with TRBJ1-6, with TRBD1 matching over 8 bases. The CDR3 covers 14 residues. Germline V gene data show CDR1 as DFQATT and CDR2 as SNEGSKA (reference sequence). J lost 3 bases, V lost 6 bases, and 4 bases had no gene match. The part of the CDR3 DNA that was read is TGCAGTGCAAGGACAGGGAACTATAATTCACCC. Residues: CSARTGNYNSP. The full CDR3 reads CSARTGNYNSPLHF.

This clone was detected ten times or more. Read sequence stops 3 residues before the CDR3 end, and the germline J gene provides the missing end. The gene calls are TRBV20-1 and TRBJ1-6, with D perhaps matching TRBD1 (5 bases). Germline lookup yields CDR1 DFQATT and CDR2 SNEGSKA (reference sequence). V lost 3 bases and J 9 bases, leaving 18 bases between the germline ends. The CDR3 length is 15 residues. Incomplete CDR3 DNA: TGCAGTGCTAGTCCAAGGCAGGGAAGAAGTTCACCC. It yields the protein CSASPRQGRSSP. The complete CDR3 reads CSASPRQGRSSPLHF.

This clone was counted many times. The read ends 3 residues before the CDR3 terminus; that terminus is restored from the germline J gene. The chain couples TRBV14 to TRBJ2-7; 9 bases line up with TRBD1. Germline-derived CDR1 and CDR2 are SGHDN and FVKESK. With V trimmed by 6 bases and J by 0 bases, 6 bases remained unmatched. The CDR3 spans 15 residues. The CDR3 region is CASSPGTGLSYEQYF. The sequenced CDR3 bases are TGTGCCAGCAGTCCCGGGACAGGGCTCTCCTACGAG.

Ten or more counts support this clone. Read coverage stops 3 residues before the CDR3 terminus; the germline J gene supplies the remainder. The chain uses TRBV14 and TRBJ2-4; possible D gene TRBD1, 6 bases. V lost 1 base to trimming and J lost 4 bases, with 14 bases between them. This CDR3 contains 16 residues. Looked up from germline, CDR1 is SGHDN and CDR2 is FVKESK. CDR3 in amino acids: CASSQVGGRPKNIQYF. The sequenced CDR3 bases are TGTGCCAGCAGCCAAGTAGGGGGACGACCAAAAAACATT.

This clone was seen at least ten times. The read terminates 3 residues before the CDR3 end, so the remaining end is supplied by the germline J gene. V usage is TRBV30 and J usage is TRBJ1-1; TRBD1 matches at 7 bases. The CDR3 is 13 residues long. V lost 5 bases and J lost 5; bases outside the gene matches: 8. Per the germline V gene, CDR1 is GTSNPN and CDR2 is SVGIG (reference sequence). CDR3 DNA (partial): TGTGCCTGGGACAGGGTGGGGAATACTGAA. This translates into CAWDRVGNTE. The CDR3, in full, reads CAWDRVGNTEAFF.

This clone occurred many times. Read data end 3 residues before the CDR3 end; the end is taken from the germline J gene. The V and J genes are TRBV2 and TRBJ2-2; D is perhaps TRBD2 (6 bases). Trimming shortened V by 6 bases and J by 4 bases, and 18 bases separated the two germline ends. Germline assignment: CDR1 SNHLY and CDR2 FYNNEI. The CDR3 sequence is 16 residues long. Incomplete CDR3 DNA: TGTGCCAGCAGACAAGGGGACTCAAGCATCACCGGGGAG. Its translation is CASRQGDSSITGE. The CDR3, in full, reads CASRQGDSSITGELFF.

This clone is classed as medium-sized. Read data end 3 residues before the CDR3 end; the end is taken from the germline J gene. The rearrangement links TRBV7-3 to TRBJ2-5, with D possibly matching TRBD2 (6 bases). The germline V and J ends were trimmed by 3 bases and 3 bases, with 14 bases remaining between them. From germline, CDR1 is SGHTA and CDR2 FQGTGA. The CDR3 is 15 amino acids. CDR3 residues: CASSLAGGAEETQYF. Incomplete CDR3 DNA: TGTGCCAGCAGCTTGGCTGGAGGGGCGGAAGAGACC. The variable domain in full, completed from reference TRBV7-3 and TRBJ2-5, reads GAGVSQTPSNKVTEKGKYVELRCDPISGHTALYWYRQSLGQGPEFLIYFQGTGAADDSGLPNDRFFAVRPEGSVSTLKIQRTERGDSAVYLCASSLAGGAEETQYFGPGTRLLVL.

This clone came up a few times. The CDR3 end is not reached by the read, which stops 3 residues before it; the germline J gene fills it in. The chain combines TRBV11-2 with TRBJ2-5; TRBD2 matches at 8 bases. The CDR3 sequence is 15 residues long. V shed 8 bases, J shed 4 bases, and the junction held 12 bases outside the gene matches. Germline loops: CDR1 SGHAT, CDR2 FQNNGV. This chain's CDR3 is CASGVAGTGGETQYF. The sequenced CDR3 bases are TGTGCCAGCGGGGTAGCGGGAACGGGGGGAGAGACC.

This clone occurred a few times. The missing CDR3 end, 3 residues past where the read stops, is filled in from the germline J gene. The chain combines TRBV5-1 with TRBJ2-1, with a tentative D call TRBD2 (5 bases). The CDR3 covers 15 residues. Germline CDR1 SGHRS, CDR2 YFSETQ. V dropped 3 bases and J dropped 1 base, with 11 bases sitting between them. The CDR3 sequence: CASSSHSASYNEQFF. The CDR3 bases that were read are TGCGCCAGCAGCTCGCATAGCGCTTCCTACAATGAG.

This clone was picked up a small number of times. The read gets to within 3 residues of the CDR3 end, and the germline J gene fills in the rest. At the DNA level, this CDR3 is encoded by other sequences in the same sample as well. The chain employs TRBV18 and TRBJ2-5, with D possibly matching TRBD2 (6 bases). V lost 3 bases, J lost 6 bases, and 20 bases lay in between. Germline V lookup: CDR1 KGHSH, CDR2 LQKENI. The CDR3 consists of 16 residues. The CDR3: CASSPRTSQTDQTQYF. The CDR3 DNA, read in part, is TGTGCCAGCTCACCTCGAACTAGCCAGACTGACCAGACC.